This T cell receptor beta chain was retrieved from a study of regulatory dendritic cells for organ transplantation. Study findings and constraints: Naive CD4+ and CD8+ repertoires were highly diverse; memory CD8+ was most oligoclonal. Among resting subsets, memory CD8+ cells contained the most alloreactive clonotypes.

With 6 bases removed from V and 1 base from J, the gap between germline ends came to 19 bases. Per germline, CDR1 SGHRS and CDR2 YFSETQ. This CDR3 is 16 amino acids long. Some clones are missing from TCRdb's copy, which holds only in-frame ones; the method was immunoSEQ multiplex PCR. The sample gives 25,000 to 30,000 clones, approximately 80% of which show up once; around 0.1% is in the top ten. CD4+ or CD8+ T cells were sorted as naive CD45RA+ or memory CD45RO+. To note about this clone: Its target is not known.

Source material: naive CD4+ T cells from blood. Stated subset: CD45RA+ naive T cells. The sequence was obtained from a human donor in good health. The V and J genes are TRBV5-1 and TRBJ1-1; the D gene is possibly TRBD1 (6 bases). This chain's CDR3 is CASNPGWGRGNTEAFF. In nucleotides, the CDR3 is TGCGCCAGCAACCCCGGGTGGGGGCGAGGGAACACTGAAGCTTTCTTT.